This T cell receptor beta chain comes out of a study of T-cell memory formation after mild COVID-19. MiXCR, applied by TCRdb to the 5' RACE reads, yields one record per CDR3 protein. This table has 450,000 to 650,000 distinct CDR3 sequences, approximately 21% appearing once. The table lists this clonotype with a few counts. Antigen: not known. Findings of the study overall: Later expanders leaned CD4+, whereas clones that contracted between day 15 and 85 were balanced CD4/CD8. Chiefly within CM and EM were the contracting CD4+ clones; CD8+ ones were within EMRA.

The length of the CDR3 is 16 residues. Germline CDR1 reads SGHKS; CDR2 reads YYEKEE (reference sequence). V shed 4 bases and J 6 bases; nucleotides not matched to a gene: 11. Sequenced sample: PBMCs or a T cell subset sorted from them (not recorded which). The chain uses TRBV5-5 and TRBJ1-4; 8 bases align to TRBD1. The receptor was isolated from an adult woman who had mild COVID-19 (a few samples of this study predate the infection). Cell type and time point are not known. The CDR3 spells CASSVGQGIFDEKLFF. DNA for the CDR3: TGTGCCAGCAGCGTCGGACAGGGAATTTTTGATGAAAAACTGTTTTTT.